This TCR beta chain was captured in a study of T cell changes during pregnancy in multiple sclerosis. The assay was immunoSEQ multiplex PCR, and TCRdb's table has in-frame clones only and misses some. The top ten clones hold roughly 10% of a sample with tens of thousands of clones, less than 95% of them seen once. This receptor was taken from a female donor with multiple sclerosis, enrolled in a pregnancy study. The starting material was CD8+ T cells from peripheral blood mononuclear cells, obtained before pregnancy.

The CDR3 nucleotides read TGTGCCAGCAGTTCACGGGACAGGCCTAACTATGGCTACACCTTC. Protein product: CASSSRDRPNYGYTF. This chain uses TRBV6-5 with TRBJ1-2; 8 bases agree with TRBD1. CDR1 is MNHEY and CDR2 is SVGAGI in the germline V gene. After removal of 4 bases from V and 0 bases from J, the junction contained 4 bases not matched to a gene. This CDR3 comprises 15 residues.